The clone carrying this T cell receptor (beta chain) was picked up a small number of times. Antigen unknown. A read error may produce the germline difference seen at one junction end. This record comes from a study of tumor and adjacent non-tumor tissue in lung cancer. Study at large: The cohort had roughly 12 adenocarcinoma, 2 squamous cell and 1 small cell patients. Patients were aged 31 to 76, about ten men and 5 women, stage I to III. Around 4 million productive TCRbeta reads were obtained per sample on average.

RNA was extracted from bulk tissue without any cell sorting. Germline CDR1 MGHRA, CDR2 YSYEKL. The CDR3 is 15 residues long. A modified ARM-PCR protocol with three rounds of nested PCR amplified TCRbeta. TCRdb re-derived calls from the multiplex PCR reads in MiXCR, one entry per CDR3 protein. The table shows about 200,000 distinct CDR3 sequences, with 71% occurring only once. Study-wide results and caveats: TCR diversity was significantly greater in tumor than normal lung tissue.

The clonotype originates from a man aged 60 to 75 with non-small cell lung cancer. V and J are TRBV4-1 and TRBJ2-1; 12 bases are a match to TRBD2. Sequenced: lung tumor tissue. The CDR3 nucleotides read TGCGCCAGCAGCCTAGCAACCCGACTAGCGGGAGATTTGATCTTC. It specifies CASSLATRLAGDLIF.